One and the same sample provided the 18 T cell receptor beta chains below, sequenced in a study of cytomegalovirus exposure and HLA in healthy donors. With 60 Vbeta and 13 Jbeta primers, the PCR was carried out. Method: immunoSEQ multiplex PCR; TCRdb's copy keeps in-frame clones and lacks some. This sample's table reports 70,000 or so clones. Source material: PBMCs. These receptors came from a man between 35 and 55 years old in good health and CMV-seronegative.

The V gene is TRBV18, the J gene TRBJ2-7; 7 nucleotides agree with TRBD1. CDR1 KGHSH and CDR2 LQKENI come from the germline V gene. This CDR3 is 14 amino acids long. Trimming removed 5 bases from V and 5 bases from J; junction bases left unmatched: 9. CDR3 in DNA: TGTGCCAGCTCAATGGACAGGCTCGTCCACGAGCAGTACTTC. Protein: CASSMDRLVHEQYF.

The chain has TRBV29-1 and TRBJ2-7, with TRBD1 identical over 9 bases. The CDR3 consists of 15 residues. Germline V gene lookup returns CDR1 SQVTM and CDR2 ANQGSEA. Germline trimming cut 8 bases from V and 1 base from J; bases unmatched to any gene: 12. The CDR3 DNA is TGCAGCCAAGCCCGGGACAGGGATTCGTCCTACGAGCAGTACTTC. This translates into CSQARDRDSSYEQYF.

As DNA, the CDR3 is TGTGCCAGCAGTGAAATGACAGACGAGCAGTACTTC. Its protein product is CASSEMTDEQYF. V gene TRBV2 combines with J gene TRBJ2-5, with D possibly matching TRBD1 (5 bases). The J call may be wrong; the DNA end is better matched by TRBJ2-7. CDR1 and CDR2 from the germline V gene are SNHLY and FYNNEI. CDR3 length: 12 residues.

The chain employs TRBV25-1 and TRBJ1-3; 11 bases align to TRBD1. This CDR3 contains 16 residues. The V gene end was trimmed by 6 bases and the J gene end by 4 bases; junction bases not matched to a gene: 8. Germline V gene data show CDR1 as MGHDK and CDR2 as SYGVNS. This CDR3 reads CASRHAGQGDGNTIYF. The DNA of the CDR3 is TGTGCCAGCAGGCACGCGGGACAGGGGGACGGAAACACCATATATTTT.

The rearrangement links TRBV29-1 to TRBJ2-1; 8 bases are a match to TRBD1. The CDR3 contains 15 residues. The V gene end was trimmed by 6 bases and the J gene end by 4 bases; junction bases not matched to a gene: 11. Germline values: CDR1 SQVTM, CDR2 ANQGSEA. CDR3: CSVETGTGGYNEQFF. CDR3 nucleotides: TGCAGCGTAGAGACCGGGACAGGAGGTTACAATGAGCAGTTCTTC.

The rearrangement uses TRBV6-1 and TRBJ2-1; 12 bases agree with TRBD1. The CDR3 spans 14 residues. The J segment lost 8 bases and the V segment lost 6 bases, leaving 5 bases of the junction unmatched. Germline V gene lookup returns CDR1 MNHNS and CDR2 SASEGT. CDR3 region: CASRRGQGADEQFF. CDR3 sequence (DNA): TGTGCCAGCAGGCGGGGACAGGGGGCTGATGAGCAGTTCTTC.

This chain links TRBV6-5 with TRBJ1-3; a weak D match, TRBD1 (5 bases). Trimming shortened V by 8 bases and J by 4 bases, and 6 bases separated the two germline ends. The germline V gene has CDR1 MNHEY and CDR2 SVGAGI. This CDR3 spans 11 amino acids. The CDR3 loop is CASRQGNTIYF. The CDR3, as DNA: TGTGCCAGCCGACAGGGAAACACCATATATTTT.

The CDR3 reads CASSQVNREYTEAFF. The CDR3 DNA follows: TGTGCCAGCAGCCAAGTAAACAGGGAATACACTGAAGCTTTCTTT. The chain has TRBV4-2 and TRBJ1-1, with D possibly being TRBD1 (6 bases). The germline CDR1 and CDR2 sequences are LGHNA and YNFKEQ. Trimming took off 1 base at V and 3 bases at J, with 12 bases between the two ends. CDR3 length: 15 amino acids.

The gene calls are TRBV11-2 and TRBJ2-7, with D hard to call. The germline gives CDR1 SGHAT, CDR2 FQNNGV. CDR3 length equals 13 residues. Trimming took 5 bases from V and 3 from J, leaving 11 bases between them. For the CDR3, the DNA is TGTGCCAGCAGCGATCACAGTTACTACGAGCAGTACTTC. It encodes CASSDHSYYEQYF.

The rearrangement joins TRBV13 to TRBJ1-1, with TRBD1 identical over 7 bases. CDR3 length: 15 residues. V gave up 5 bases and J gave up 1 base; unmatched junction bases: 7. Germline CDR1 reads PRHDT; CDR2 reads FYEKMQ (reference sequence). CDR3 nucleotide sequence: TGTGCCAGCAGCGAGACCGGGACAGCGAACACTGAAGCTTTCTTT. It encodes CASSETGTANTEAFF. The full variable domain, completed using reference TRBV13 and TRBJ1-1, is AAGVIQSPRHLIKEKRETATLKCYPIPRHDTVYWYQQGPGQDPQFLISFYEKMQSDKGSIPDRFSAQQFSDYHSELNMSSLELGDSALYFCASSETGTANTEAFFGQGTRLTVV.

CDR3 residues: CSASWATQYF. For the CDR3, the DNA is TGCAGTGCTAGTTGGGCTACGCAGTATTTT. The chain has TRBV20-1 and TRBJ2-3; no firm D call. Trimming took off 3 bases at V and 8 bases at J, with 6 bases between the two ends. CDR1 DFQATT and CDR2 SNEGSKA come from the germline V gene (reference sequence). The CDR3 extends over 10 amino acids.

The chain links TRBV6-5 to TRBJ2-7; 10 positions agree with TRBD2. CDR1 MNHEY and CDR2 SVGAGI come from the germline V gene. J gave up 1 base and V 6 bases, and 6 bases lay outside the gene matches. The CDR3 sequence is 15 residues long. The CDR3 region has the DNA TGTGCCAGCAGCTATCAAGCGGGAGGGTCCTACGAGCAGTACTTC. Translated, it gives CASSYQAGGSYEQYF.

The chain employs TRBV7-2 and TRBJ2-3; 10 nucleotides align to TRBD2. This CDR3 region has 16 residues. J was trimmed by 3 bases and V by 6 bases; bases with no gene match: 9. Germline assignment: CDR1 SGHTA and CDR2 FQGNSA. The CDR3 sequence: CASRRLAGGVTDTQYF. In DNA, the CDR3 is TGTGCCAGCAGACGTTTAGCGGGGGGCGTTACAGATACGCAGTATTTT.

The chain has TRBV29-1 and TRBJ2-3, with 10 bases that match TRBD2. V was pared by 0 bases and J by 2 bases, with 8 bases of the junction left unmatched. The CDR3 totals 17 residues. Germline values: CDR1 SQVTM, CDR2 ANQGSEA. The CDR3 protein is CSVEEGTSGIYTDTQYF. The CDR3 coding sequence is TGCAGCGTTGAAGAAGGCACTAGCGGGATATACACAGATACGCAGTATTTT.

This chain joins TRBV7-2 and TRBJ2-7; a weak D match, TRBD1 (6 bases). V dropped 1 base and J dropped 4 bases, with 14 bases sitting between them. The CDR3 contains 15 residues. Germline V lookup: CDR1 SGHTA, CDR2 FQGNSA. The CDR3 sequence: CASSLEAGARYEQYF. The CDR3 DNA sequence: TGTGCCAGCAGCTTAGAGGCAGGGGCGAGGTACGAGCAGTACTTC.

The chain joins TRBV7-2 to TRBJ1-4, with a tentative D call TRBD1 (5 bases). The CDR3 length is 14 residues. Germline lookup yields CDR1 SGHTA and CDR2 FQGNSA. Trimming stripped 5 bases from V and 8 bases from J, with 15 bases between. CDR3 protein: CASSPRGVWEKLFF. The DNA for the CDR3 is TGTGCCAGCAGCCCCCGGGGGGTTTGGGAAAAACTGTTTTTT.

The rearrangement links TRBV12-5 to TRBJ2-7; D might be TRBD2 (5 bases). The CDR3 is 14 amino acids. Trimming took off 9 bases at V and 0 bases at J, with 15 bases between the two ends. Germline V gives CDR1 LGHNT, CDR2 FRNRAP. The CDR3 DNA reads TGTGCTAGCGAAACCAGCGGAAACTCCTACGAGCAGTACTTC. Translated, it gives CASETSGNSYEQYF.

This chain connects TRBV7-9 to TRBJ2-7; D not certain. Germline V lookup: CDR1 SEHNR, CDR2 FQNEAQ (reference sequence). Trimming removed 1 base from V and 0 bases from J, with 4 bases in between. The CDR3 has 13 residues. The DNA of the CDR3 is TGTGCCAGCAGCTTAGTCTCCTCCTACGAGCAGTACTTC. The encoded protein is CASSLVSSYEQYF.